This TCR beta chain was recovered during a study of CD8+ T cells in alopecia areata. Study conclusions and caveats: Higher clonality and more expanded CD8+ clones appeared in lesional than normal scalp.

This clone showed up just a few times. Its target is not known. It was cDNA, reverse transcribed from extracted RNA, that served as the sequencing template. The repertoire was sequenced with immunoSEQ multiplex PCR; TCRdb's copy has only in-frame clones and lacks some. The repertoire holds a few hundred thousand clones, with roughly 69% as singletons. Per germline, CDR1 SQVTM and CDR2 ANQGSEA. The CDR3 spans 12 residues. Trimming removed 2 bases at V and 9 bases at J, with 11 bases between. This clonotype originated in a human donor with alopecia areata. The sequencing here drew on CD4+ T cells sorted from blood, taken at week 0. The chain is built from TRBV29-1 and TRBJ2-4; possible D gene TRBD1, 5 bases. The CDR3 coding sequence is TGCAGCGTTGAACAGCAGGGCCGCATTCAGTACTTC. Protein sequence: CSVEQQGRIQYF. Looking up the rest from reference TRBV29-1 and TRBJ2-4 gives the full variable domain: SAVISQKPSRDICQRGTSLTIQCQVDSQVTMMFWYRQQPGQSLTLIATANQGSEATYESGFVIDKFPISRPNLTFSTLTVSNMSPEDSSIYLCSVEQQGRIQYFGAGTRLSVL.